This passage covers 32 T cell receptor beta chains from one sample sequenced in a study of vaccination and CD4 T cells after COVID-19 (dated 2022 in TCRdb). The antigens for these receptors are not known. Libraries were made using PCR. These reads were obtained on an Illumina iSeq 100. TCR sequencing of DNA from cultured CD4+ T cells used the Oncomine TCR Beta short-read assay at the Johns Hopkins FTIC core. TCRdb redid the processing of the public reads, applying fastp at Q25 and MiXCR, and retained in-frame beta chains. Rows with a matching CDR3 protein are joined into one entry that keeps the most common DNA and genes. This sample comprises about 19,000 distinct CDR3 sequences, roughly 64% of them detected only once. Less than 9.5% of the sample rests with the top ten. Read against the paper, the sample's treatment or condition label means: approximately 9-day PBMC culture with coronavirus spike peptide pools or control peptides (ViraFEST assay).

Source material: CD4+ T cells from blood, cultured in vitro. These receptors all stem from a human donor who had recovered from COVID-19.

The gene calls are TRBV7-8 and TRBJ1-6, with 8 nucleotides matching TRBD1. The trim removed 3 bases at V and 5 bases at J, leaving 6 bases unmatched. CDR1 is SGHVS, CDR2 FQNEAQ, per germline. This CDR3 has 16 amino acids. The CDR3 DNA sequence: TGTGCCAGCAGCTTTTCCGGACAGGGAGATAATTCACCCCTCCACTTT. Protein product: CASSFSGQGDNSPLHF.

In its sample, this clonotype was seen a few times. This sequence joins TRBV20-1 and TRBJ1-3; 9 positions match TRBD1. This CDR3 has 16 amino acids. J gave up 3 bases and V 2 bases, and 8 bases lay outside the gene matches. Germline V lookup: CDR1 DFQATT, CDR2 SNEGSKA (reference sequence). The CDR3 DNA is TGCAGTGCTAGATACCCAACAGGGGGCGGTGGAAACACCATATATTTT. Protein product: CSARYPTGGGGNTIYF.

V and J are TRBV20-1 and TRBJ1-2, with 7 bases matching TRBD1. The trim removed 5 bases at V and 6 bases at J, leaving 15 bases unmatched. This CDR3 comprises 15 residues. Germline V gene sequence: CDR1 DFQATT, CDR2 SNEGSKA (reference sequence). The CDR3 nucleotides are TGCAGTGCTGCTCAACCGGGACAGCAAAGAAATGGCTACACCTTC. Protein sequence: CSAAQPGQQRNGYTF.

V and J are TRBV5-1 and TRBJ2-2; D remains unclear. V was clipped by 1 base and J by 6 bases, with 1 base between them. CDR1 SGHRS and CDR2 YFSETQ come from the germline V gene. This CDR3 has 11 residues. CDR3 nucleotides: TGCGCCAGCAGCTTGCCCGGGGAGCTGTTTTTT. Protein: CASSLPGELFF.

Here the CDR3 reads CASSPTGGGTDTQYF. The CDR3 nucleotides read TGTGCCAGCAGCCCGACCGGCGGGGGGACAGATACGCAGTATTTT. This sequence joins TRBV11-3 and TRBJ2-3, with 8 bases identical to TRBD2. This CDR3 is 15 amino acids long. The germline V gene encodes CDR1 SGHNT and CDR2 YENEEA. V shed 5 bases, J shed 3 bases, and the junction held 7 bases outside the gene matches. Full variable domain (missing parts from reference TRBV11-3 and TRBJ2-3): EAGVVQSPRYKIIEKKQPVAFWCNPISGHNTLYWYLQNLGQGPELLIRYENEEAVDDSQLPKDRFSAERLKGVDSTLKIQPAELGDSAVYLCASSPTGGGTDTQYFGPGTRLTVL.

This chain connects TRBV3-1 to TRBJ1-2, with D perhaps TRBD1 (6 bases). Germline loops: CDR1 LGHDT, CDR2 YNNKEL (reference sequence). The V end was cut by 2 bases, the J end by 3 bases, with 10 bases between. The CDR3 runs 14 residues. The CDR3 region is CASSQSDSDYGYTF. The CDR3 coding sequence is TGTGCCAGCAGCCAATCGGACAGTGACTATGGCTACACCTTC. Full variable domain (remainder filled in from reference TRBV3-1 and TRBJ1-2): DTAVSQTPKYLVTQMGNDKSIKCEQNLGHDTMYWYKQDSKKFLKIMFSYNNKELIINETVPNRFSPKSPDKAHLNLHINSLELGDSAVYFCASSQSDSDYGYTFGSGTRLTVV.

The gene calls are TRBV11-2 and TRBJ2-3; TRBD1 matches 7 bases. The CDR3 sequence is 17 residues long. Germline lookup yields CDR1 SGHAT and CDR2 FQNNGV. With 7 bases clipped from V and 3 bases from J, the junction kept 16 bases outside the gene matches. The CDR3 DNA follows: TGTGCCAGCACCCTTGACGGTTGGCAGGGGGTAACAGATACGCAGTATTTT. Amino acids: CASTLDGWQGVTDTQYF.

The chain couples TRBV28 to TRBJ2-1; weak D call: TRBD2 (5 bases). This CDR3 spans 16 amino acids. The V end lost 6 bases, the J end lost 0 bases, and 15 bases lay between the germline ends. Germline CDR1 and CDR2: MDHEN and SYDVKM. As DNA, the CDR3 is TGTGCCAGCAGCCCCCGGCGGAGGCGCTCCTACAATGAGCAGTTCTTC. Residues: CASSPRRRRSYNEQFF.

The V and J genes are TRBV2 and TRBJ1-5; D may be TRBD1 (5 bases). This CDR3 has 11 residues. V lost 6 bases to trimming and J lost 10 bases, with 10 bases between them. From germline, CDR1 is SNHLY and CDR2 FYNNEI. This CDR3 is CASRLRGPQHF. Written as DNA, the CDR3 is TGTGCCAGCAGGTTAAGGGGTCCCCAGCATTTT.

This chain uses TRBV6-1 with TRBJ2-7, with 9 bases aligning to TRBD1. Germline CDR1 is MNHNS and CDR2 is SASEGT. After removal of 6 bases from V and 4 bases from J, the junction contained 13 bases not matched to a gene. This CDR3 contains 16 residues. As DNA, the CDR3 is TGTGCCAGCAGCGCAACATTGGGACAGGGTATTTACGAGCAGTACTTC. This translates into CASSATLGQGIYEQYF.

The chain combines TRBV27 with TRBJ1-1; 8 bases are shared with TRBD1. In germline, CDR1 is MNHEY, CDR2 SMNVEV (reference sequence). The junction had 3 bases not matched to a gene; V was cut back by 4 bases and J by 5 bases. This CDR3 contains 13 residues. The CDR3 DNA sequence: TGTGCCAGCAGTTCCCGGACAGGGACTGAAGCTTTCTTT. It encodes CASSSRTGTEAFF.

The CDR3 loop is CAIGLAGANEQFF. CDR3 bases: TGTGCCATCGGACTAGCGGGAGCAAATGAGCAGTTCTTC. V is TRBV10-3 and J is TRBJ2-1; 13 bases are a match to TRBD2. The CDR3 loop spans 13 amino acids. Germline trimming cut 8 bases from V and 7 bases from J; bases unmatched to any gene: 2. Germline-derived CDR1 and CDR2 are ENHRY and SYGVKD.

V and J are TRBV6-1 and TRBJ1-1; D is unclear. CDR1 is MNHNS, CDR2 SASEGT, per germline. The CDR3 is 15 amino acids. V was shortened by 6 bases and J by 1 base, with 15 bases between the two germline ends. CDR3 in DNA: TGTGCCAGCAGCGGACGAGCGGGCGGGAACACTGAAGCTTTCTTT. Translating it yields CASSGRAGGNTEAFF.

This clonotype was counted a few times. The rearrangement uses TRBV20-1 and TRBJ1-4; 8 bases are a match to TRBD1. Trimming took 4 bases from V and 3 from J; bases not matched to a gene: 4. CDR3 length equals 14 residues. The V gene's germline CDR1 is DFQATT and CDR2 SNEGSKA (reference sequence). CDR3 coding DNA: TGCAGTGCTACAGGGGGCGCTGCTAATGAAAAACTGTTTTTT. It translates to CSATGGAANEKLFF.

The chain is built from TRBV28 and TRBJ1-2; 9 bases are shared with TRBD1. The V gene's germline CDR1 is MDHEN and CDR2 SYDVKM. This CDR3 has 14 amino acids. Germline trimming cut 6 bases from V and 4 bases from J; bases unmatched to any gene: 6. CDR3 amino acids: CASRPGTGSYGYTF. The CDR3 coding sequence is TGTGCCAGCAGGCCTGGGACAGGGTCCTATGGCTACACCTTC.

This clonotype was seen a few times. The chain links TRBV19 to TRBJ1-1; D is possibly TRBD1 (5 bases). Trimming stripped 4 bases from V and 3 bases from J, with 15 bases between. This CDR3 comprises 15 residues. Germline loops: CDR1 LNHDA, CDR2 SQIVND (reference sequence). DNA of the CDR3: TGTGCCAGTAGTAGCTCGTCAGGGAGGTACACTGAAGCTTTCTTT. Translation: CASSSSSGRYTEAFF.

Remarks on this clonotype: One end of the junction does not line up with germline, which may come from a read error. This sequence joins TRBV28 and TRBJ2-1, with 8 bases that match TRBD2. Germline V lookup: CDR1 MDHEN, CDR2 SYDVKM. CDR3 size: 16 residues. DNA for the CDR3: TGTGCCAGCACTTTAAGCGGGGGTAGTTCCTACAATGAGCAGTTCTTC. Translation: CASTLSGGSSYNEQFF. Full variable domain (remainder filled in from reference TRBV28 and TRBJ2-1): DVKVTQSSRYLVKRTGEKVFLECVQDMDHENMFWYRQDPGLGLRLIYFSYDVKMKEKGDIPEGYSVSREKKERFSLILESASTNQTSMYLCASTLSGGSSYNEQFFGPGTRLTVL.

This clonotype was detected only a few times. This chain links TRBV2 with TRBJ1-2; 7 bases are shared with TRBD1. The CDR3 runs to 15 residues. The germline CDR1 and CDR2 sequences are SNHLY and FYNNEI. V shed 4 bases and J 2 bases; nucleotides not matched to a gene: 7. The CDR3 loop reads CASSGVRGHNYGYTF. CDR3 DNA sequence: TGTGCCAGCAGTGGCGTTAGGGGGCACAACTATGGCTACACCTTC.

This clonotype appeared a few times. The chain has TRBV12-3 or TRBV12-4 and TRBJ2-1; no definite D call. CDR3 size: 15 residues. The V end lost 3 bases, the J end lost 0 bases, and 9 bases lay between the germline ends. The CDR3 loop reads CASSLVGVSYNEQFF. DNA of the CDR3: TGTGCCAGCAGTTTGGTAGGTGTCTCCTACAATGAGCAGTTCTTC.

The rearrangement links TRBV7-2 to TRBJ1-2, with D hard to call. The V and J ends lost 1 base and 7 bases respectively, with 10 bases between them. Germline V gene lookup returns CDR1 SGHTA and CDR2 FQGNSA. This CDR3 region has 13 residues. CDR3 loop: CASSLGAVVGYTF. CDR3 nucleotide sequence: TGTGCCAGCAGCTTAGGGGCGGTCGTTGGCTACACCTTC.

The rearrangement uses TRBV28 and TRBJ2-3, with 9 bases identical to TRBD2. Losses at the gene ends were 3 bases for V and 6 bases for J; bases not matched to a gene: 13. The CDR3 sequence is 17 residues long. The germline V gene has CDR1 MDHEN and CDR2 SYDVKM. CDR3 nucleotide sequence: TGTGCCAGCAGTTTTCCCATCGCGGGAGGGCCTGCTGATACGCAGTATTTT. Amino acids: CASSFPIAGGPADTQYF.

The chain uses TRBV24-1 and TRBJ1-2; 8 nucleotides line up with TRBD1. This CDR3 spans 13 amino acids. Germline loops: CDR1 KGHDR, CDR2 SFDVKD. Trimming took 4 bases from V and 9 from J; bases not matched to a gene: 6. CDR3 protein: CATSDEDRDRYTF. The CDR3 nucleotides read TGTGCCACCAGTGACGAGGACAGGGATCGCTACACCTTC.

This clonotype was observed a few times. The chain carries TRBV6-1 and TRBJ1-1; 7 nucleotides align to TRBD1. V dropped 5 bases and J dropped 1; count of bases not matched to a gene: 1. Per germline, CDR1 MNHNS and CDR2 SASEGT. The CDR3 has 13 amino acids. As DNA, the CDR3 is TGTGCCAGCAGTCGACAGGGGAACACTGAAGCTTTCTTT. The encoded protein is CASSRQGNTEAFF.

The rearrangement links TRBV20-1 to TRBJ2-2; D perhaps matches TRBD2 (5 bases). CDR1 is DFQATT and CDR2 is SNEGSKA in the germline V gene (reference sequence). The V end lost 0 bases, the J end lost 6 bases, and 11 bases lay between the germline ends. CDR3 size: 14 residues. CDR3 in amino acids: CSAREGVRPGELFF. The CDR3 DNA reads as TGCAGTGCTAGAGAGGGAGTCCGGCCCGGGGAGCTGTTTTTT.

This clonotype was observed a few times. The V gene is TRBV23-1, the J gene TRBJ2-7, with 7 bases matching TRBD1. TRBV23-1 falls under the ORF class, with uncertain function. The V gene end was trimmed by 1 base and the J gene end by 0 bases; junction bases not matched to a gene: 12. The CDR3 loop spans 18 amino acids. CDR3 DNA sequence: TGCGCCAGCAGTCAATTTCGACAGGGTCAGTCTGACTCCTACGAGCAGTACTTC. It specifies CASSQFRQGQSDSYEQYF.

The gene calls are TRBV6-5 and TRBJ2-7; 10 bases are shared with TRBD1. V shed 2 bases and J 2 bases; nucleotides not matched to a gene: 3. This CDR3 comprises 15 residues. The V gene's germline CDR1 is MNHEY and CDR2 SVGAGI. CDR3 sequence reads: CASSYRDRGAYEQYF. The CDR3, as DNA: TGTGCCAGCAGTTACCGGGACAGGGGCGCCTACGAGCAGTACTTC.

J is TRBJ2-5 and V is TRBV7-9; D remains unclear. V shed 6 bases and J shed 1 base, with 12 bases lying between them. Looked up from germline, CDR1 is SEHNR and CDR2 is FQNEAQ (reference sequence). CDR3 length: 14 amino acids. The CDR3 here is CASSSPPLQETQYF. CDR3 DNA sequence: TGTGCCAGCAGTTCCCCCCCACTCCAAGAGACCCAGTACTTC.

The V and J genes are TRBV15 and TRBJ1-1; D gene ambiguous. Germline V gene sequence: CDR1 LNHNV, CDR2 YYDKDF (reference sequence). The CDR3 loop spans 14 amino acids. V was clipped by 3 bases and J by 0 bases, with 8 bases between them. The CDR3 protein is CATSRDGMNTEAFF. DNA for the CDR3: TGTGCCACCAGCAGGGACGGAATGAACACTGAAGCTTTCTTT.

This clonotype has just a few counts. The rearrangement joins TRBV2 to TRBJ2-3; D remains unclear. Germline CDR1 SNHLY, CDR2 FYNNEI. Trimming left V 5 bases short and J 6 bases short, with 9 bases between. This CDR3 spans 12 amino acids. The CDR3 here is CASSTLGDTQYF. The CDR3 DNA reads TGTGCCAGCAGTACCTTAGGGGATACGCAGTATTTT.

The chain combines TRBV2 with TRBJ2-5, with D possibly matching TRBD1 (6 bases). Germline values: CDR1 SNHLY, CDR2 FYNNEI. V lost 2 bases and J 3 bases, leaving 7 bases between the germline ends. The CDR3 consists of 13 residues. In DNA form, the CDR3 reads TGTGCCAGCAGTGAAAACAGGGAAGAGACCCAGTACTTC. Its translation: CASSENREETQYF. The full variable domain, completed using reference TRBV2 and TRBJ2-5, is EPEVTQTPSHQVTQMGQEVILRCVPISNHLYFYWYRQILGQKVEFLVSFYNNEISEKSEIFDDQFSVERPDGSNFTLKIRSTKLEDSAMYFCASSENREETQYFGPGTRLLVL.

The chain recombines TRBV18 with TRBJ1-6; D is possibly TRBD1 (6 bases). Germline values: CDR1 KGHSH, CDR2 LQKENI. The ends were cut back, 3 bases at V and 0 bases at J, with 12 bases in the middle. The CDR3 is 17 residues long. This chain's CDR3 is CASSPRQESSYNSPLHF. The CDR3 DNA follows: TGTGCCAGCTCACCGAGACAGGAAAGCTCCTATAATTCACCCCTCCACTTT.

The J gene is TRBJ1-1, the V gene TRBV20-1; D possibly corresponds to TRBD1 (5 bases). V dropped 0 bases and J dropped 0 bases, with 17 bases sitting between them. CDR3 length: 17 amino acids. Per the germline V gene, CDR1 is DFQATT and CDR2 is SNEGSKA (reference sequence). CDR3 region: CSAREVVRGPMNTEAFF. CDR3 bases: TGCAGTGCTAGAGAGGTAGTAAGGGGCCCCATGAACACTGAAGCTTTCTTT.